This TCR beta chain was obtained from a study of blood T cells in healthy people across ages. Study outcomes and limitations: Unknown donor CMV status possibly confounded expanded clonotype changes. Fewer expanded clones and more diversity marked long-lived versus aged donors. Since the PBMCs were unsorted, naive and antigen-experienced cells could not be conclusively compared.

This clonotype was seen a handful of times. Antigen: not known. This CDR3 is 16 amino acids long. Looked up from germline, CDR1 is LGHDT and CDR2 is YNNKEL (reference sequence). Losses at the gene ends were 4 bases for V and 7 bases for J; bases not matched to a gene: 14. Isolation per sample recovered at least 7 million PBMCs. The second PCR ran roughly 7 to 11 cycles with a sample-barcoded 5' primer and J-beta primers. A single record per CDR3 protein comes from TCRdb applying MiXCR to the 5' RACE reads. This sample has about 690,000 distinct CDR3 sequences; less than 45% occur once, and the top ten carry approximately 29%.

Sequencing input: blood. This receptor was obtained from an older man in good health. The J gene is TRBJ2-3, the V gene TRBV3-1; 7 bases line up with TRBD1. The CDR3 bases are TGTGCCAGCAGCCCCCCTCACAGGGGAATGAAATATACGCAGTATTTT. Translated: CASSPPHRGMKYTQYF.